The 26 T cell receptor beta chains given below trace back to one sample, sequenced in a study of T cell repertoires in cytomegalovirus infection. One entry per CDR3 protein, called by TCRdb with MiXCR from the reads. The sample contains hundreds of thousands of distinct CDR3 sequences, 32% of which appear only once. These receptors have no known antigen. Sequenced material: cultured CD8+ T cells from PBMCs, taken from culture after CMV antigen stimulation. These receptors originate from a human donor in good health (CMV status not recorded). Some clones in this sample may be carry-over from other donors' samples.

The chain uses TRBV5-1 and TRBJ2-6, with D possibly matching TRBD1 (6 bases). The length of the CDR3 is 19 residues. CDR1 is SGHRS, CDR2 YFSETQ, per germline. V was shortened by 4 bases and J by 4 bases, with 24 bases between the two germline ends. The CDR3 spells CASSPRSGQRLWGANVLTF. The CDR3 region has the DNA TGCGCCAGCAGCCCACGATCTGGACAGAGGCTCTGGGGGGCCAACGTCCTGACTTTC.

This clonotype was recorded at least ten times. The chain employs TRBV7-8 and TRBJ1-6; D is possibly TRBD1 (5 bases). The CDR3 is 16 amino acids. Between the trimmed V and J ends, which lost 5 bases and 0 bases, there was a span of 11 bases. Germline values: CDR1 SGHVS, CDR2 FQNEAQ. The CDR3: CASSPRGISYNSPLHF. In nucleotides, the CDR3 is TGTGCCAGCAGCCCTCGGGGGATCTCCTATAATTCACCCCTCCACTTT. The entire variable domain, with the rest obtained from reference TRBV7-8 and TRBJ1-6, is as follows: GAGVSQSPRYKVAKRGQDVALRCDPISGHVSLFWYQQALGQGPEFLTYFQNEAQLDKSGLPSDRFFAERPEGSVSTLKIQRTQQEDSAVYLCASSPRGISYNSPLHFGNGTRLTVT.

The CDR3: CASSGLGTSNLRYNEQFF. The CDR3 coding sequence is TGTGCCAGCAGCGGACTAGGGACTAGCAATCTGAGGTACAATGAGCAGTTCTTC. This rearrangement joins TRBV9 to TRBJ2-1; 9 positions match TRBD2. The CDR3 extends over 18 amino acids. V lost 3 bases, J lost 4 bases, and 14 bases stayed unmatched. Germline loops: CDR1 SGDLS, CDR2 YYNGEE. The variable domain in full, with the rest retrieved from reference TRBV9 and TRBJ2-1, is DSGVTQTPKHLITATGQRVTLRCSPRSGDLSVYWYQQSLDQGLQFLIQYYNGEERAKGNILERFSAQQFPDLHSELNLSSLELGDSALYFCASSGLGTSNLRYNEQFFGPGTRLTVL.

This clonotype was observed a few times. The chain uses TRBV7-2 and TRBJ1-2; no clear D. V was pared by 6 bases and J by 4 bases, with 15 bases between. The CDR3 covers 14 residues. Germline CDR1 reads SGHTA; CDR2 reads FQGNSA. CDR3 sequence (DNA): TGTGCCAGCAGTTCGTCCGACCTCCTCTATGGCTACACCTTC. It is translated as CASSSSDLLYGYTF. The complete variable domain, with remaining parts taken from reference TRBV7-2 and TRBJ1-2, reads GAGVSQSPSNKVTEKGKDVELRCDPISGHTALYWYRQSLGQGLEFLIYFQGNSAPDKSGLPSDRFSAERTGGSVSTLTIQRTQQEDSAVYLCASSSSDLLYGYTFGSGTRLTVV.

This clonotype has only one observation. The chain employs TRBV10-3 and TRBJ2-7; 10 bases agree with TRBD1. The germline V gene encodes CDR1 ENHRY and CDR2 SYGVKD. The CDR3 runs to 16 residues. V was pared by 4 bases and J by 1 base, with 7 bases of the junction left unmatched. The CDR3 nucleotides are TGTGCCATCAGTGGCGGGGACAGGGGAGGTTCCTACGAGCAGTACTTC. Translation: CAISGGDRGGSYEQYF.

This clonotype was seen more than once but under ten times. The chain is built from TRBV12-3 or TRBV12-4 and TRBJ2-7, with 10 nucleotides matching TRBD1. CDR3 length: 15 residues. The V segment lost 4 bases and the J segment 5 bases; nucleotides outside the gene matches: 8. The CDR3 region is CASSSSGDRGDEQYF. The CDR3 DNA follows: TGTGCCAGCAGTTCGAGCGGGGACAGGGGCGACGAGCAGTACTTC.

The chain combines TRBV7-9 with TRBJ1-1, with TRBD1 matching over 9 bases. CDR1 SEHNR and CDR2 FQNEAQ come from the germline V gene (reference sequence). CDR3 length: 17 amino acids. The V and J ends lost 5 bases and 3 bases, in that order; junction bases with no gene match: 13. CDR3 coding DNA: TGTGCCAGCAGCCATAACCGACAGGGGGATCGCTACACTGAAGCTTTCTTT. The encoded protein is CASSHNRQGDRYTEAFF.

This clonotype showed up just a few times. The chain combines TRBV14 with TRBJ2-7, with TRBD2 as a possible D gene (6 bases). The germline V gene encodes CDR1 SGHDN and CDR2 FVKESK. CDR3 length: 16 amino acids. Trimming cost V 4 bases and J 3 bases, with 19 bases left between them. The CDR3 loop is CASSLLPGLHHYEQYF. CDR3 DNA: TGTGCCAGCAGCCTTTTACCGGGACTCCATCACTACGAGCAGTACTTC.

This clonotype came up a few times. The CDR3 loop reads CASTDTGNSYNEQFF. The CDR3 region has the DNA TGTGCCAGCACCGATACAGGGAACTCCTACAATGAGCAGTTCTTC. The V and J genes are TRBV11-2 and TRBJ2-1; D perhaps matches TRBD1 (6 bases). The CDR3 length is 15 residues. The germline gives CDR1 SGHAT, CDR2 FQNNGV. V lost 7 bases and J 0 bases, leaving 13 bases between the germline ends.

The genes are TRBV6-6 and TRBJ1-5; weak D call: TRBD1 (5 bases). With 5 bases removed from V and 4 bases from J, the gap between germline ends came to 15 bases. CDR1 is MNHNY and CDR2 is SVGAGI in the germline V gene (reference sequence). The CDR3 sequence is 15 residues long. The CDR3 nucleotides are TGTGCCAGCAGTGAATTTCGCCAGGGTAATCAGCCCCAGCATTTT. Protein: CASSEFRQGNQPQHF.

This clonotype came up a few times. This rearrangement joins TRBV7-6 to TRBJ1-5; 7 nucleotides align to TRBD1. This CDR3 contains 15 residues. Germline V CDR1 and CDR2: SGHVS, FNYEAQ. After removal of 1 base from V and 6 bases from J, the junction contained 6 bases not matched to a gene. The CDR3, as DNA: TGTGCCAGCAGCTTAGGATCAGGGGGGATTCAGCCCCAGCATTTT. Translated, it gives CASSLGSGGIQPQHF.

The chain has TRBV9 and TRBJ2-2; D unclear. Germline-derived CDR1 and CDR2 are SGDLS and YYNGEE. The CDR3 consists of 14 residues. The V end was cut by 3 bases, the J end by 1 base, with 7 bases between. The CDR3 reads CASSASGNTGELFF. The DNA of the CDR3 is TGTGCCAGCAGCGCCTCGGGGAACACCGGGGAGCTGTTTTTT.

This clonotype occurred a few times. The chain couples TRBV10-1 to TRBJ2-3; TRBD1 agrees at 8 bases. This CDR3 has 15 amino acids. The V gene end was trimmed by 6 bases and the J gene end by 1 base; junction bases not matched to a gene: 6. Germline CDR1 reads WNHNN; CDR2 reads SYGVQD (reference sequence). This CDR3 is CASSQKTGGTDTQYF. DNA for the CDR3: TGCGCCAGCAGCCAAAAGACAGGGGGCACAGATACGCAGTATTTT.

The gene calls are TRBV12-3 or TRBV12-4 and TRBJ2-7; the match to TRBD1 covers 8 bases. The V segment lost 6 bases and the J segment 0 bases; nucleotides outside the gene matches: 13. CDR3 length equals 17 residues. CDR3 coding DNA: TGTGCCAGCAGCACCCGACAGGGGACCTCGCACTCCTACGAGCAGTACTTC. Its protein product is CASSTRQGTSHSYEQYF.

The J gene is TRBJ1-4, the V gene TRBV7-9; 8 bases match TRBD1. The CDR3 loop spans 15 amino acids. V was pared by 5 bases and J by 8 bases, with 10 bases of the junction left unmatched. CDR1 and CDR2 from the germline V gene are SEHNR and FQNEAQ (reference sequence). CDR3: CASSPGTGSIEKLFF. The CDR3 nucleotides are TGTGCCAGCAGCCCCGGGACAGGCTCGATAGAAAAACTGTTTTTT. Looking up the rest from reference TRBV7-9 and TRBJ1-4 gives the full variable domain: DTGVSQNPRHKITKRGQNVTFRCDPISEHNRLYWYRQTLGQGPEFLTYFQNEAQLEKSRLLSDRFSAERPKGSFSTLEIQRTEQGDSAMYLCASSPGTGSIEKLFFGSGTQLSVL.

This clonotype was counted many times. The CDR3 here is CASGTGRSNQPQHF. The CDR3 region has the DNA TGTGCCAGCGGGACAGGGAGAAGCAATCAGCCCCAGCATTTT. The rearrangement links TRBV12-3 or TRBV12-4 to TRBJ1-5, with 9 bases lining up with TRBD1. The CDR3 is 14 amino acids. The V segment lost 8 bases and the J segment 1 base; nucleotides outside the gene matches: 3.

V is TRBV5-5 and J is TRBJ2-2, with D perhaps TRBD2 (6 bases). This CDR3 region has 17 residues. Germline values: CDR1 SGHKS, CDR2 YYEKEE (reference sequence). V dropped 4 bases and J dropped 0 bases, with 16 bases sitting between them. The CDR3 DNA reads TGTGCCAGCAGCACCAAGGGACTTCTAGCGAACACCGGGGAGCTGTTTTTT. This encodes CASSTKGLLANTGELFF.

In nucleotides, the CDR3 is TGTGCCATCAGTGGGACGGCGAACACTGAAGCTTTCTTT. Protein: CAISGTANTEAFF. The J gene is TRBJ1-1, the V gene TRBV10-3; D remains unclear. The V gene's germline CDR1 is ENHRY and CDR2 SYGVKD. The CDR3 is made up of 13 amino acids. Trimming took 4 bases from V and 1 from J, leaving 7 bases between them.

This clonotype was seen more than once but under ten times. V usage is TRBV9 and J usage is TRBJ2-3; the D gene is possibly TRBD2 (6 bases). There are 15 residues in the CDR3. Trimming stripped 3 bases from V and 6 bases from J, with 17 bases between. The V gene's germline CDR1 is SGDLS and CDR2 YYNGEE. CDR3 in DNA: TGTGCCAGCAGCGAGGGAGGTACAGCGGTGGATACGCAGTATTTT. It is translated as CASSEGGTAVDTQYF.

The V and J genes are TRBV25-1 and TRBJ1-2; a weak D match, TRBD1 (5 bases). Germline values: CDR1 MGHDK, CDR2 SYGVNS. This CDR3 contains 18 residues. V lost 0 bases and J 2 bases, leaving 19 bases between the germline ends. This CDR3 is CASSEYSGEGKWNYGYTF. The DNA for the CDR3 is TGTGCCAGCAGTGAATATTCGGGGGAAGGGAAATGGAACTATGGCTACACCTTC.

This chain joins TRBV27 and TRBJ2-2; D is unresolved. Trimming left V 2 bases short and J 3 bases short, with 4 bases between. Per germline, CDR1 MNHEY and CDR2 SMNVEV (reference sequence). The CDR3 spans 13 residues. In DNA form, the CDR3 reads TGTGCCAGCAGTTTAGCACACACCGGGGAGCTGTTTTTT. It codes for CASSLAHTGELFF.

This clonotype was detected many times. This chain links TRBV7-2 with TRBJ2-4; TRBD2 matches 14 bases. Trimming removed 4 bases from V and 8 bases from J; junction bases left unmatched: 7. The CDR3 runs 16 residues. Germline CDR1 SGHTA, CDR2 FQGNSA. The CDR3 sequence is CASSYGLAGGRYIQYF. CDR3 in DNA: TGTGCCAGCAGCTACGGACTAGCGGGGGGACGATACATTCAGTACTTC.

The chain recombines TRBV6-5 with TRBJ1-1; TRBD1 agrees at 9 bases. V lost 2 bases to trimming and J lost 11 bases; unmatched junction nucleotides: 6. This CDR3 comprises 13 residues. Germline CDR1 is MNHEY and CDR2 is SVGAGI. CDR3 bases: TGTGCCAGCAGTTACGCGGTACAGGGGGCTGCTTTCTTT. Amino acid sequence: CASSYAVQGAAFF.

A remark on this clonotype: This sequence may be a read error, since a much larger clone differs from it by one base. The chain carries TRBV7-8 and TRBJ2-5, with 8 bases aligning to TRBD1. This CDR3 has 16 amino acids. Germline CDR1 is SGHVS and CDR2 is FQNEAQ. The DNA for the CDR3 is TGTGCCAGCAGCTCCGGACAGGGAGTACTCCAAAAGACCCAGTACTTC. It yields the protein CASSSGQGVLQKTQYF.

V gene TRBV6-2 or TRBV6-3 combines with J gene TRBJ1-2; 8 bases map to TRBD1. This CDR3 has 16 amino acids. V was clipped by 0 bases and J by 1 base; unmatched bases: 4. From germline, CDR1 is MNHEY and CDR2 SVGEGT. The CDR3 nucleotides are TGTGCCAGCAGTTACTCTCGACAGGGGAGTAACTATGGCTACACCTTC. Translation: CASSYSRQGSNYGYTF.

The chain uses TRBV5-8 and TRBJ2-7; D may match TRBD1 or TRBD2 (5 bases each). This CDR3 contains 16 residues. V lost 4 bases and J 1 base, leaving 18 bases between the germline ends. Germline V gene sequence: CDR1 SGHTS, CDR2 YDEGEE. The chain's CDR3 is CASSEGTSGVSYEQYF. The DNA of the CDR3 is TGTGCCAGCAGCGAGGGGACCTCGGGTGTGTCCTACGAGCAGTACTTC.